Listed below are T cell receptor beta chains from one sample, sequenced in a study of glioma-infiltrating T cells after dendritic cell vaccination. Only in-frame clones appear in the TCRdb table, and some are missing; sequencing was by immunoSEQ multiplex PCR. The table includes around 100,000 clones, about four fifths detected once. The sequencing here drew on blood, taken before dendritic cell vaccination. These receptors were collected from a human donor with glioblastoma. CDR3s include the opening cysteine and the closing phenylalanine or tryptophan. D genes are given only for firm matches. Expanded clones are given a class, and other clones once, few, many or no size at all.

J: TRBJ2-1; D: TRBD2; size: .; V: TRBV30; DNA: TGTGCCTGGAGTAGGGGACTAGCGGAGAACAATGAGCAGTTCTTC; CDR3: CAWSRGLAENNEQFF
J: TRBJ2-7; D: .; size: .; V: TRBV4-3; DNA: TGCGCCAGCAGCCAAGATGTAGTGCCCCGGGTTGGTTGGTTTGGGTCCTACGAGCAGTACTTC; CDR3: CASSQDVVPRVGWFGSYEQYF
J: TRBJ2-5; D: .; size: .; V: TRBV6-1; DNA: TGTGCCAGCAGTGGAGTCGGGCAAGAGACCCAGTACTTC; CDR3: CASSGVGQETQYF
J: TRBJ2-2; D: .; size: few; V: TRBV6-1; DNA: TGTGCCATCAAACAAGCGAACACCGGGGAGCTGTTTTTT; CDR3: CAIKQANTGELFF
J: TRBJ2-3; D: TRBD2; size: .; V: TRBV4-3; DNA: TGCGCCAGCAGCCAAGAGGTCGGCGGGGGGGGAGGTACGCAGTATTTT; CDR3: CASSQEVGGGGGTQYF
J: TRBJ1-5; D: .; size: .; V: TRBV19; DNA: TGTGCCAGTAGTATAGCCGGGTATAGCAATCAGCCCCAGCATTTT; CDR3: CASSIAGYSNQPQHF
J: TRBJ1-5; D: .; size: .; V: TRBV7-9; DNA: TGTGCCAGCAGCCCATGGACAGATAACTTTTCCAATCAGCCCCAGCATTTT; CDR3: CASSPWTDNFSNQPQHF
J: TRBJ2-3; D: TRBD2; size: once; V: TRBV9; DNA: TGTGCCAGCAGCCCTGCGCCAGCGGGGGCGGACACAGATACGCAGTATTTT; CDR3: CASSPAPAGADTDTQYF
J: TRBJ2-7; D: .; size: .; V: TRBV7-2; DNA: TGTGCCAGCAGCTTAGCGAGGGGACTCCGGGCCTACGAGCAGTACTTC; CDR3: CASSLARGLRAYEQYF
J: TRBJ2-7; D: .; size: .; V: TRBV19; DNA: TGTGCCAGTAGTACGGACAAAACCTACGAGCAGTACTTC; CDR3: CASSTDKTYEQYF
J: TRBJ1-2; D: TRBD1; size: .; V: TRBV2; DNA: TGTGCCAGCAGTGCGGACAGGGTGAGCTATGGCTACACCTTC; CDR3: CASSADRVSYGYTF
J: TRBJ1-5; D: .; size: .; V: TRBV6-1; DNA: TGTGCCAGCAGTCTCAGGGGAACAGAACAGCCCCAGCATTTT; CDR3: CASSLRGTEQPQHF
J: TRBJ1-4; D: TRBD1; size: .; V: TRBV2; DNA: TGTGCCAGCAGGCCGACAGGGGTTGGCGAAAAACTGTTTTTT; CDR3: CASRPTGVGEKLFF
J: TRBJ2-1; D: .; size: .; V: TRBV9; DNA: TGTGCCAGCAGCGTAGGAGGTAACTCCTACAATGAGCAGTTCTTC; CDR3: CASSVGGNSYNEQFF
J: TRBJ2-7; D: .; size: .; V: TRBV30; DNA: TGTGCCTGGAGTAAGCCGGGGGTTTCCTACGAGCAGTACTTC; CDR3: CAWSKPGVSYEQYF
J: TRBJ2-5; D: TRBD1; size: .; V: TRBV6-4; DNA: TGTGCCAGCACCGGAGGACAGGCTCTACAGACCCAGTACTTC; CDR3: CASTGGQALQTQYF
J: TRBJ1-1; D: .; size: few; V: TRBV6-1; DNA: TGTGCCAGCAGTGAAACAGGTGAAGCTTTCTTT; CDR3: CASSETGEAFF
J: TRBJ1-2; D: TRBD1; size: .; V: TRBV6-1; DNA: TGTGCCAGCAGTCGGGGACAGGGATTTACGTTTGGCTACACCTTC; CDR3: CASSRGQGFTFGYTF
J: TRBJ1-1; D: .; size: .; V: TRBV6-1; DNA: TGTGCCAGCAACCTCGTCAGGTTTGGTGAAGCTTTCTTT; CDR3: CASNLVRFGEAFF
J: TRBJ2-5; D: TRBD2; size: .; V: TRBV5-4; DNA: TGTGCCAGCCAAGCTTCGCTTGCGGGGGGGATAGAGACCCAGTACTTC; CDR3: CASQASLAGGIETQYF
J: TRBJ1-3; D: TRBD1; size: .; V: TRBV5-1; DNA: TGCGCCAGCAGCGTCCGGGACAGGGACCCCTTCTCTGGAAACACCATATATTTT; CDR3: CASSVRDRDPFSGNTIYF
J: TRBJ1-4; D: .; size: .; V: TRBV18; DNA: TGTGCCAGCTCACCCAGTTTGGGGGGTGGAGAAAAACTGTTTTTT; CDR3: CASSPSLGGGEKLFF
J: TRBJ1-5; D: .; size: .; V: TRBV19; DNA: TGTGCCAGTAGTATCGGGCTGGGGGGTGAGATGAATCAGCCCCAGCATTTT; CDR3: CASSIGLGGEMNQPQHF
J: TRBJ1-5; D: TRBD1; size: .; V: TRBV4-1; DNA: TGCGCCAGCAGCCAGTCCGGGACAGGGAATCAGCCCCAGCATTTT; CDR3: CASSQSGTGNQPQHF
J: TRBJ2-2; D: .; size: .; V: TRBV4-3; DNA: TGCGCCAGCAGCCAAGATCCTATGGTCGGCAGGGCCGACACCGGGGAGCTGTTTTTT; CDR3: CASSQDPMVGRADTGELFF
J: TRBJ2-7; D: .; size: .; V: TRBV7-8; DNA: TGTGCCAGCAGCGCAGCACATAACAGTTACGAGCAGTACTTC; CDR3: CASSAAHNSYEQYF
J: TRBJ1-1; D: TRBD1; size: .; V: TRBV15; DNA: TGTGCCACCAGCAGAACGACAGGGAGGAACACTGAAGCTTTCTTT; CDR3: CATSRTTGRNTEAFF
J: TRBJ1-3; D: .; size: .; V: TRBV30; DNA: TGTGCCTGGAGTGTACGAAGCCCAGGGGTGACTGGAAACACCATATATTTT; CDR3: CAWSVRSPGVTGNTIYF
J: TRBJ2-3; D: .; size: .; V: TRBV19; DNA: TGTGCCAGCTCGGAGGGCAAGGGAGATACGCAGTATTTT; CDR3: CASSEGKGDTQYF
J: TRBJ2-5; D: .; size: .; V: TRBV19; DNA: TGTGCCAGTATGGGGGACATAGAAGAGACCCAGTACTTC; CDR3: CASMGDIEETQYF
J: TRBJ2-1; D: .; size: .; V: TRBV5-1; DNA: TGCGCCAGCAGCTTGGCAGGGTTCACCTACAATGAGCAGTTCTTC; CDR3: CASSLAGFTYNEQFF
J: TRBJ1-1; D: .; size: few; V: TRBV30; DNA: TGTGCCTGGATGCCCACGGTTGGGAACACTGAAGCTTTCTTT; CDR3: CAWMPTVGNTEAFF
J: TRBJ2-5; D: TRBD2; size: .; V: TRBV29-1; DNA: TGCAGCGTCCCGGGACTAGCGGGGGCCCGCCAAGAGACCCAGTACTTC; CDR3: CSVPGLAGARQETQYF
J: TRBJ1-5; D: TRBD1; size: .; V: TRBV6-5; DNA: TGTGCCAGCAGACCCACAGGGGAAGCTCAGCCCCAGCATTTT; CDR3: CASRPTGEAQPQHF
J: TRBJ2-7; D: TRBD1; size: .; V: TRBV15; DNA: TGTGCCACCAGCTTGGGACAGTCCTACGAGCAGTACTTC; CDR3: CATSLGQSYEQYF
J: TRBJ1-6; D: TRBD1; size: .; V: TRBV19; DNA: TGTGCCAGTAGTAGACAGGGGACTTCACCCCTCCACTTT; CDR3: CASSRQGTSPLHF
J: TRBJ1-5; D: TRBD1; size: .; V: TRBV7-2; DNA: TGTGCCAGCAGCTCCGGGACAGATAATCAGCCCCAGCATTTT; CDR3: CASSSGTDNQPQHF
J: TRBJ2-2; D: .; size: .; V: TRBV5-1; DNA: TGCGCCAGCACCAACACCTTAGGGGGGGACGACACCGGGGAGCTGTTTTTT; CDR3: CASTNTLGGDDTGELFF
J: TRBJ2-2; D: .; size: .; V: TRBV11-3; DNA: TGTGCCAGCAGCTTCCGGGAGAGGACCGGGGAGCTGTTTTTT; CDR3: CASSFRERTGELFF
J: TRBJ1-1; D: TRBD1; size: .; V: TRBV5-4; DNA: TGTGCCAGCACTTCGGGACAGGCGAGCGCTGAAGCTTTCTTT; CDR3: CASTSGQASAEAFF
J: TRBJ1-1; D: TRBD1; size: .; V: TRBV5-1; DNA: TGCGCCAGCGCCCTGACAGGGGGAAGAACTGAAGCTTTCTTT; CDR3: CASALTGGRTEAFF
J: TRBJ1-6; D: .; size: .; V: TRBV30; DNA: TGTGCCTGGAGAGCATCGGGGGGCCAACCCCTCCACTTT; CDR3: CAWRASGGQPLHF
J: TRBJ1-3; D: .; size: .; V: TRBV9; DNA: TGTGCCAGCGCGAGGGACACCTCTGGAAACACCATATATTTT; CDR3: CASARDTSGNTIYF
J: TRBJ1-5; D: .; size: .; V: TRBV6-6; DNA: TGTGCCAGCAGTTACTCACAGGGAAGTCAGCCCCAGCATTTT; CDR3: CASSYSQGSQPQHF
J: TRBJ1-5; D: .; size: .; V: TRBV30; DNA: TGTGCCTGGAGTGCCGCGACAGGATCGGGGCAGCCCCAGCATTTT; CDR3: CAWSAATGSGQPQHF